A single sample gave rise to the 14 T cell receptor beta chains below, sequenced in a study of long-term antiretroviral therapy in people with HIV. Investigators performed immunoSEQ version v3.0 at survey level. Sequencing was performed with immunoSEQ multiplex PCR; in TCRdb, only in-frame clones are kept and a portion is missing. The sample shows tens of thousands of clones, almost 90% of them seen only once. The material was unsorted PBMCs, obtained more than 4.4 years after starting antiretroviral therapy. These receptors were obtained from a man aged 25-45 years with HIV.

This chain uses TRBV10-3 with TRBJ1-1; D unresolved. Trimming removed 7 bases at V and 4 bases at J, with 13 bases between. The germline CDR1 and CDR2 sequences are ENHRY and SYGVKD. The CDR3 contains 13 residues. This chain's CDR3 is CAIKGRMFTEAFF. CDR3 nucleotide sequence: TGTGCCATCAAAGGGCGTATGTTCACTGAAGCTTTCTTT.

V usage is TRBV25-1 and J usage is TRBJ1-5, with D maybe TRBD1 (5 bases). Trimming pared 2 bases from V and 7 bases from J, leaving 15 bases between. The CDR3 runs 15 residues. The germline V gene has CDR1 MGHDK and CDR2 SYGVNS. The CDR3 DNA follows: TGTGCCAGCAGTGAAGGTGGAGGGGCAGGGCAGCCCCAGCATTTT. It codes for CASSEGGGAGQPQHF.

The rearrangement links TRBV11-2 to TRBJ2-1, with TRBD1 identical over 9 bases. The junction had 12 bases not matched to a gene; V was cut back by 4 bases and J by 5 bases. The germline V gene has CDR1 SGHAT and CDR2 FQNNGV. The length of the CDR3 is 17 residues. The CDR3 loop reads CASSSPLTGGYNNEQFF. The CDR3 nucleotides read TGTGCCAGCAGCTCTCCCTTGACAGGGGGTTACAACAATGAGCAGTTCTTC.

This clone is a singleton in its sample. The chain employs TRBV6-5 and TRBJ1-3; D is perhaps TRBD1 (6 bases). Deletions cut 7 bases from V and 4 bases from J, with 14 bases between. From germline, CDR1 is MNHEY and CDR2 SVGAGI. The length of the CDR3 is 14 residues. The CDR3 here is CASTPQGSGNTIYF. CDR3 sequence (DNA): TGTGCCAGCACCCCACAGGGTTCGGGAAACACCATATATTTT.

V is TRBV27 and J is TRBJ2-1; 9 bases fit TRBD2. This CDR3 is 14 amino acids long. Unmatched junction bases numbered 13, after V lost 9 bases and J lost 10 bases. Germline values: CDR1 MNHEY, CDR2 SMNVEV (reference sequence). The DNA of the CDR3 is TGTGCCAGTACTTCCAACCGGCGGGAGGGGGAGCAGTTCTTC. Protein: CASTSNRREGEQFF.

The genes are TRBV6-5 and TRBJ1-2; D gene ambiguous. Germline CDR1 reads MNHEY; CDR2 reads SVGAGI. The V end was cut by 2 bases, the J end by 3 bases, with 16 bases between. The CDR3 consists of 16 residues. CDR3 sequence: CASSYGWESSHYGYTF. DNA of the CDR3: TGTGCCAGCAGTTACGGTTGGGAATCAAGTCACTATGGCTACACCTTC.

V usage is TRBV4-3 and J usage is TRBJ1-2; no firm D call. Germline assignment: CDR1 LGHNA and CDR2 YSLEER. The CDR3 has 13 residues. V lost 0 bases, J lost 4 bases, and 6 bases lay in between. The CDR3 region is CASSQDLGYGYTF. Here the CDR3 DNA reads TGCGCCAGCAGCCAAGATCTCGGCTATGGCTACACCTTC.

The chain has TRBV28 and TRBJ2-5, with D perhaps matching TRBD1 (5 bases). The V end lost 3 bases, the J end lost 5 bases, and 16 bases lay between the germline ends. The CDR3 has 15 residues. CDR1 and CDR2 (germline): MDHEN, SYDVKM. CDR3 sequence (DNA): TGTGCCAGCAGTTTCTTCCGGACAAGATGGGAGACCCAGTACTTC. The encoded protein is CASSFFRTRWETQYF.

The genes are TRBV7-2 and TRBJ2-7, with TRBD2 matching over 7 bases. The CDR3 totals 14 residues. V lost 0 bases, J lost 4 bases, and 3 bases stayed unmatched. Germline assignment: CDR1 SGHTA and CDR2 FQGNSA. The CDR3 nucleotides read TGTGCCAGCAGCTTAGCCGGGACTATATACGAGCAGTACTTC. Translated, it gives CASSLAGTIYEQYF.

The rearrangement links TRBV5-6 to TRBJ1-2, with TRBD1 matching 10 bases. Germline CDR1 and CDR2: SGHDT and YYEEEE. The CDR3 totals 13 residues. J lost 8 bases, V lost 4 bases, and 5 bases had no gene match. For the CDR3, the DNA is TGTGCCAGCAGCGGACAGGGGGAGGAGGGCTACACCTTC. Translated: CASSGQGEEGYTF.

Turning to this clone: The DNA is left out, because the CDR3 cannot be placed on it with certainty; the CDR3 is given as TCRdb lists it. The chain uses TRBV21-1 and TRBJ2-1; TRBD1, the D gene given by the table, was not confirmed from the DNA. TRBV21-1 is termed a pseudogene. The CDR3 extends over 15 residues, inclusive of both ends. This chain's CDR3 is CASSKEQYKCNEQFF.

CDR3 residues: CASSQEDWYTGELFF. CDR3 nucleotide sequence: TGTGCCAGCAGCCAAGAGGACTGGTACACCGGGGAGCTGTTTTTT. This chain connects TRBV4-2 to TRBJ2-2, with D maybe TRBD2 (5 bases). Germline V gives CDR1 LGHNA, CDR2 YNFKEQ. V was cut by 0 bases and J by 3 bases, with 8 bases left in between. This CDR3 region has 15 residues.

The V gene is TRBV5-1, the J gene TRBJ2-7; 7 bases are a match to TRBD1. The V and J ends lost 5 bases and 6 bases, in that order; junction bases with no gene match: 8. Germline V gives CDR1 SGHRS, CDR2 YFSETQ. The CDR3 is 13 amino acids. CDR3 DNA sequence: TGCGCCAGCAGAAGTCAGGGGGACCGCGAGCAGTACTTC. Translated: CASRSQGDREQYF.

The gene calls are TRBV19 and TRBJ2-5, with 8 bases matching TRBD1. Germline assignment: CDR1 LNHDA and CDR2 SQIVND (reference sequence). The CDR3 is 16 amino acids. The J segment lost 0 bases and the V segment lost 5 bases, leaving 8 bases of the junction unmatched. CDR3 residues: CASSPLHRGYQETQYF. In DNA form, the CDR3 reads TGTGCCAGTAGTCCCCTTCACAGGGGGTACCAAGAGACCCAGTACTTC.